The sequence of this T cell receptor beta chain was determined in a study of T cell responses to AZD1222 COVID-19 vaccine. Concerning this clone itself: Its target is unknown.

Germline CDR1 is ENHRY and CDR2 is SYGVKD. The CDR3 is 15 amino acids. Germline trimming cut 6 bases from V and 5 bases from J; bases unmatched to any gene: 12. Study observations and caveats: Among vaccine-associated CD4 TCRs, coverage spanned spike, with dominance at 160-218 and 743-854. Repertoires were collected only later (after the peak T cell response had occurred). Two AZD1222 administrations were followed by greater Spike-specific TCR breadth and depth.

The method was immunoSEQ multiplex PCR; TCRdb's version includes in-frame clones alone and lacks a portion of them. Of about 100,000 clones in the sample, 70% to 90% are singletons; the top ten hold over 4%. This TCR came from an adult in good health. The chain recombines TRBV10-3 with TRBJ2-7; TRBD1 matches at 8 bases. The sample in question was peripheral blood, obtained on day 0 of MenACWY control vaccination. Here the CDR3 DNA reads TGTGCCATCAGCGGAACCCAGGGGGCGGTCCACGAGCAGTACTTC. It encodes CAISGTQGAVHEQYF.